This T cell receptor beta chain was recovered during a study of OX40 agonist ivuxolimab in advanced cancers. Looking at the study overall: Two cutaneous melanoma patients and one hepatocellular carcinoma patient, three in all, had partial responses.

V was cut by 1 base and J by 1 base, with 10 bases left in between. CDR1 is SGHRS, CDR2 YFSETQ, per germline. The CDR3 contains 15 residues. Systemic immunosuppression or a history of autoimmune disease excluded patients. Here immunoSEQ multiplex PCR was the method, and the copy in TCRdb shows in-frame clones only, minus some. This sample has some 50,000 clones, with over 75% found just once. The sample in question was CD4+ or CD8+ T cells sorted from blood, obtained in a trial of the OX40 agonist ivuxolimab. This TCR was sampled from an adult with an advanced solid tumor such as melanoma, head and neck, liver or kidney cancer. V and J are TRBV5-1 and TRBJ2-3; D gene unclear. CDR3 nucleotide sequence: TGCGCCAGCAGCTTGTTCGGGCGCGGCACAGATACGCAGTATTTT. Encoded protein: CASSLFGRGTDTQYF.